This passage covers 26 T cell receptor beta chains from one sample sequenced in a study of blood T cell repertoires in COVID-19. Measured with immunoSEQ multiplex PCR; TCRdb has only the in-frame clones, and not every one. The sample gives a few hundred thousand clones, 89% of which show up once; roughly 6.7% is in the top ten. Sequencing was done on a sample of peripheral blood. These receptors all stem from a man between 18 and 29 years old who had recovered from COVID-19.

The CDR3 reads CASSVLAGKGDEQFF. CDR3 in DNA: TGTGCCAGCAGCGTACTAGCGGGAAAAGGAGATGAGCAGTTCTTC. The chain links TRBV5-4 to TRBJ2-1; the match to TRBD2 covers 10 bases. This CDR3 spans 15 amino acids. Germline trimming cut 4 bases from V and 8 bases from J; bases unmatched to any gene: 9. Per the germline V gene, CDR1 is SGHNT and CDR2 is YYREEE (reference sequence).

The V and J genes are TRBV11-3 and TRBJ2-1, with TRBD1 matching 8 bases. The CDR3 has 15 residues. Germline V gene lookup returns CDR1 SGHNT and CDR2 YENEEA. The ends lost 5 bases at V and 2 bases at J; junction bases unmatched: 5. CDR3 sequence reads: CASSHGQGPYNEQFF. CDR3 nucleotides: TGTGCCAGCAGCCACGGACAGGGCCCCTACAATGAGCAGTTCTTC.

The genes are TRBV30 and TRBJ2-1; D might be TRBD2 (6 bases). Trimming took 0 bases from V and 4 from J, leaving 13 bases between them. CDR1 is GTSNPN, CDR2 SVGIG, per germline (reference sequence). The CDR3 runs to 15 residues. The CDR3 sequence: CAWSVEDYKYNEQFF. In DNA form, the CDR3 reads TGTGCCTGGAGTGTAGAGGACTATAAGTACAATGAGCAGTTCTTC. Full variable domain (outside the CDR3, taken from reference TRBV30 and TRBJ2-1): SQTIHQWPATLVQPVGSPLSLECTVEGTSNPNLYWYRQAAGRGLQLLFYSVGIGQISSEVPQNLSASRPQDRQFILSSKKLLLSDSGFYLCAWSVEDYKYNEQFFGPGTRLTVL.

V and J are TRBV3-1 (or the pseudogene TRBV3-2) and TRBJ2-7, with TRBD2 matching over 8 bases. CDR3 length equals 15 residues. The germline V gene has CDR1 LGHDT and CDR2 YNNKEL (reference sequence). Trimming removed 4 bases from V and 2 bases from J; junction bases left unmatched: 7. The CDR3 DNA sequence: TGTGCCAGCAGCCCGGGACTAGGTCAGGCCTACGAGCAGTACTTC. As protein: CASSPGLGQAYEQYF.

The chain couples TRBV7-3 to TRBJ2-3; 7 positions match TRBD1. Germline lookup yields CDR1 SGHTA and CDR2 FQGTGA. The CDR3 runs to 16 residues. V shed 0 bases, J shed 0 bases, and the junction held 3 bases outside the gene matches. The CDR3 DNA reads as TGTGCCAGCAGCTTAACGGGGACAGCTAGCACAGATACGCAGTATTTT. This sequence encodes CASSLTGTASTDTQYF.

This clone was detected only once. The chain combines TRBV27 with TRBJ2-4; possibly TRBD2 for D (5 bases). This CDR3 has 17 residues. Trimming shortened V by 3 bases and J by 0 bases, and 15 bases separated the two germline ends. Germline values: CDR1 MNHEY, CDR2 SMNVEV (reference sequence). Here the CDR3 DNA reads TGTGCCAGCAGTTTGGTAGCCGGGATGGGAGCCAAAAACATTCAGTACTTC. Translated, it gives CASSLVAGMGAKNIQYF.

The rearrangement uses TRBV7-3 and TRBJ1-4, with 12 bases that match TRBD1. Germline V gives CDR1 SGHTA, CDR2 FQGTGA. The length of the CDR3 is 15 residues. Trimming at V came to 1 base and at J to 8 bases, leaving 2 bases not matched to a gene. As DNA, the CDR3 is TGTGCCAGCAGCTTAATGGGGACAGGGGGCGAAAAACTGTTTTTT. Its translation: CASSLMGTGGEKLFF. Full variable domain (rest looked up from reference TRBV7-3 and TRBJ1-4): GAGVSQTPSNKVTEKGKYVELRCDPISGHTALYWYRQSLGQGPEFLIYFQGTGAADDSGLPNDRFFAVRPEGSVSTLKIQRTERGDSAVYLCASSLMGTGGEKLFFGSGTQLSVL.

The chain links TRBV5-1 to TRBJ2-1; 10 bases are shared with TRBD2. This CDR3 has 14 amino acids. Germline CDR1 and CDR2: SGHRS and YFSETQ. V trimming: 5 bases; J trimming: 12 bases; junction bases outside the gene matches: 11. The CDR3 sequence is CASSPGTSDSLQFF. CDR3 DNA sequence: TGCGCCAGCAGTCCCGGGACTAGCGACTCTCTGCAGTTCTTC. Full variable domain (missing parts from reference TRBV5-1 and TRBJ2-1): KAGVTQTPRYLIKTRGQQVTLSCSPISGHRSVSWYQQTPGQGLQFLFEYFSETQRNKGNFPGRFSGRQFSNSRSEMNVSTLELGDSALYLCASSPGTSDSLQFFGPGTRLTVL.

J is TRBJ2-3 and V is TRBV5-4; D not certain. Trimming pared 3 bases from V and 5 bases from J, leaving 10 bases between. CDR1 SGHNT and CDR2 YYREEE come from the germline V gene (reference sequence). The CDR3 runs 13 residues. The CDR3 nucleotides are TGTGCCAGCAGCTGGCCGCAATTAGATACGCAGTATTTT. It codes for CASSWPQLDTQYF.

This clone was detected only a few times. This chain uses TRBV27 with TRBJ1-2; 12 bases fit TRBD1. V lost 5 bases to trimming and J lost 8 bases; unmatched junction nucleotides: 12. Germline V CDR1 and CDR2: MNHEY, SMNVEV (reference sequence). CDR3 length: 16 residues. This CDR3 reads CASSPLGQGARGGYTF. In DNA, the CDR3 is TGTGCCAGCAGTCCACTGGGACAGGGGGCGCGGGGCGGCTACACCTTC.

This chain uses TRBV7-3 with TRBJ2-7; weak D call: TRBD1 (5 bases). This CDR3 comprises 13 residues. Trimming pared 5 bases from V and 6 bases from J, leaving 14 bases between. The germline V gene encodes CDR1 SGHTA and CDR2 FQGTGA. The CDR3 nucleotides read TGTGCCAGCAGCCCAAAGGGGTTTGGCGAGCAGTACTTC. This codes for CASSPKGFGEQYF.

This chain connects TRBV7-6 to TRBJ2-5; 10 nucleotides line up with TRBD2. V was clipped by 1 base and J by 4 bases; unmatched bases: 6. There are 16 residues in the CDR3. Germline loops: CDR1 SGHVS, CDR2 FNYEAQ. CDR3 in DNA: TGTGCCAGCAGCTTAGGTGGCCTAGCGGGAGTAGAGACCCAGTACTTC. Protein sequence: CASSLGGLAGVETQYF.

The chain employs TRBV10-1 and TRBJ2-1, with 7 bases aligning to TRBD2. The CDR3 totals 15 residues. CDR1 WNHNN and CDR2 SYGVQD come from the germline V gene (reference sequence). The J segment lost 2 bases and the V segment lost 2 bases, leaving 3 bases of the junction unmatched. The CDR3 region has the DNA TGCGCCAGCAGTGAGGGGCGGGAGCCCTACAATGAGCAGTTCTTC. Protein: CASSEGREPYNEQFF.

The J gene is TRBJ2-7, the V gene TRBV7-8; 7 bases are shared with TRBD2. Germline V gives CDR1 SGHVS, CDR2 FQNEAQ. Losses at the gene ends were 1 base for V and 7 bases for J; bases not matched to a gene: 7. This CDR3 contains 14 residues. The CDR3 DNA reads as TGTGCCAGCAGCTTAGGGCGGGAGCTTTGGGAGCAGTACTTC. Amino acid sequence: CASSLGRELWEQYF.

V is TRBV3-1 (or the pseudogene TRBV3-2) and J is TRBJ2-1; possibly TRBD2 for D (6 bases). V lost 5 bases to trimming and J lost 5 bases, with 19 bases between them. CDR3 size: 16 residues. The germline gives CDR1 LGHDT, CDR2 YNNKEL (reference sequence). The CDR3: CASSDPWEEGHNEQFF. The CDR3 coding sequence is TGTGCCAGCAGCGACCCGTGGGAGGAGGGTCACAATGAGCAGTTCTTC.

The rearrangement links TRBV28 to TRBJ2-7, with TRBD2 matching 9 bases. Germline CDR1 MDHEN, CDR2 SYDVKM. Germline trimming cut 9 bases from V and 2 bases from J; bases unmatched to any gene: 11. This CDR3 contains 15 residues. CDR3 coding DNA: TGTGCCAGTGGGTTGACGGCTAGCGGGACCTACGAGCAGTACTTC. Encoded protein: CASGLTASGTYEQYF.

The chain has TRBV5-1 and TRBJ2-2; 9 bases match TRBD1. This CDR3 comprises 16 residues. V shed 4 bases, J shed 4 bases, and the junction held 8 bases outside the gene matches. Germline V gives CDR1 SGHRS, CDR2 YFSETQ. The CDR3 reads CASSAQQGARTGELFF. DNA for the CDR3: TGCGCCAGCAGCGCCCAACAGGGGGCGCGCACCGGGGAGCTGTTTTTT. Supplemented by reference TRBV5-1 and TRBJ2-2, the full variable domain reads KAGVTQTPRYLIKTRGQQVTLSCSPISGHRSVSWYQQTPGQGLQFLFEYFSETQRNKGNFPGRFSGRQFSNSRSEMNVSTLELGDSALYLCASSAQQGARTGELFFGEGSRLTVL.

This rearrangement joins TRBV7-9 to TRBJ2-3; the D gene is possibly TRBD2 (5 bases). This CDR3 is 15 amino acids long. CDR1 is SEHNR, CDR2 FQNEAQ, per germline (reference sequence). V lost 3 bases, J lost 6 bases, and 16 bases lay in between. CDR3 sequence (DNA): TGTGCCAGCAGCTTTTCAGGAGGCAATGGGGATACGCAGTATTTT. Amino acid sequence: CASSFSGGNGDTQYF.

Worth noting for this clone: Distinct nucleotide sequences in the sample also encode this CDR3. The CDR3 region is CASSLRQGFTEAFF. The DNA for the CDR3 is TGTGCCAGCAGTTTGAGGCAGGGATTCACTGAAGCTTTCTTT. This chain links TRBV27 with TRBJ1-1; a weak D match, TRBD1 (5 bases). This CDR3 comprises 14 residues. V shed 3 bases and J shed 4 bases, with 12 bases lying between them. Germline loops: CDR1 MNHEY, CDR2 SMNVEV (reference sequence).

J is TRBJ1-5 and V is TRBV6-5, with a weak D call TRBD1 (6 bases). CDR3 length: 15 residues. Trimming took off 4 bases at V and 7 bases at J, with 17 bases between the two ends. Germline values: CDR1 MNHEY, CDR2 SVGAGI. CDR3 protein: CASSSTGFPYQPQHF. CDR3 in DNA: TGTGCCAGCAGTTCCACAGGGTTCCCCTACCAGCCCCAGCATTTT.

The CDR3 nucleotides are TGTGCCAGCAGCTCCCAGGGACAGAAGAAGTACCAAGAGACCCAGTACTTC. Its protein is CASSSQGQKKYQETQYF. This chain links TRBV5-4 with TRBJ2-5, with TRBD1 matching 7 bases. In germline, CDR1 is SGHNT, CDR2 YYREEE (reference sequence). V shed 3 bases, J shed 0 bases, and the junction held 11 bases outside the gene matches. The CDR3 is 17 residues long.

The gene calls are TRBV5-4 and TRBJ2-1; 11 bases line up with TRBD2. Germline trimming cut 4 bases from V and 9 bases from J; bases unmatched to any gene: 6. CDR3 length equals 14 residues. Germline V gene sequence: CDR1 SGHNT, CDR2 YYREEE (reference sequence). CDR3 nucleotides: TGTGCCAGCAGCGATCCGACTAGCGGGATTGAGCAGTTCTTC. Amino acid sequence: CASSDPTSGIEQFF.

The chain links TRBV20-1 to TRBJ2-3; TRBD1 matches 7 bases. The V gene end was trimmed by 3 bases and the J gene end by 3 bases; junction bases not matched to a gene: 15. The V gene's germline CDR1 is DFQATT and CDR2 SNEGSKA (reference sequence). This CDR3 has 17 amino acids. The CDR3: CSASPAGGSGGTDTQYF. In DNA form, the CDR3 reads TGCAGTGCTAGTCCCGCAGGGGGTAGTGGTGGAACAGATACGCAGTATTTT.

The sample holds one count of this clone. The CDR3 here is CASNPLAGPEQYF. Here the CDR3 DNA reads TGTGCCAGCAACCCCCTAGCGGGTCCCGAGCAGTACTTC. This sequence joins TRBV2 and TRBJ2-7; TRBD2 matches 8 bases. Germline loops: CDR1 SNHLY, CDR2 FYNNEI. This CDR3 is 13 amino acids long. J lost 6 bases, V lost 7 bases, and 8 bases had no gene match. Full variable domain (remainder filled in from reference TRBV2 and TRBJ2-7): EPEVTQTPSHQVTQMGQEVILRCVPISNHLYFYWYRQILGQKVEFLVSFYNNEISEKSEIFDDQFSVERPDGSNFTLKIRSTKLEDSAMYFCASNPLAGPEQYFGPGTRLTVT.

This clone was seen a single time. The CDR3 sequence: CASSYTPSGANVLTF. The DNA of the CDR3 is TGTGCCAGCAGCTACACACCGTCTGGGGCCAACGTCCTGACTTTC. V usage is TRBV7-3 and J usage is TRBJ2-6; D is unresolved. CDR3 size: 15 residues. V lost 4 bases and J lost 1, with 8 bases in between. Germline CDR1 reads SGHTA; CDR2 reads FQGTGA.

The chain has TRBV19 and TRBJ1-2; TRBD1 matches at 9 bases. Per the germline V gene, CDR1 is LNHDA and CDR2 is SQIVND (reference sequence). This CDR3 has 14 amino acids. Trimming removed 5 bases from V and 3 bases from J; junction bases left unmatched: 4. CDR3 protein: CASSVTGGDYGYTF. CDR3 nucleotide sequence: TGTGCCAGTAGTGTTACAGGGGGCGACTATGGCTACACCTTC.